This paragraph reports one T cell receptor (beta chain). Antigen: not known. The PCR had 60 Vbeta and 13 Jbeta primers. Clones were sequenced by immunoSEQ multiplex PCR, and TCRdb holds only the in-frame ones, with some missing. Among about 60,000 clones listed, 73% were seen once. The CDR3 has 15 residues. Unmatched junction bases numbered 3, after V lost 0 bases and J lost 3 bases. CDR1 is SGHRS and CDR2 is YFSETQ in the germline V gene. Though nominally healthy at sampling, donors likely had unrecorded immune exposures. These data are taken from a study of cytomegalovirus exposure and HLA in healthy donors. Overall study results and limits: Among TCR beta chains, those listed as cytomegalovirus-associated numbered about 160. Previously analyzed data showed that most TCR beta V segments were productive at a frequency of about 90% or about 30%.

This TCR was recovered from a man aged 45-65 years in good health and CMV-seronegative. This chain joins TRBV5-1 and TRBJ2-7; 10 bases are a match to TRBD2. The source material was PBMCs. The CDR3 DNA is TGCGCCAGCAGCTTGGTAACTAGCGGGGTCTACGAGCAGTACTTC. Translated: CASSLVTSGVYEQYF. Full variable domain (rest looked up from reference TRBV5-1 and TRBJ2-7): KAGVTQTPRYLIKTRGQQVTLSCSPISGHRSVSWYQQTPGQGLQFLFEYFSETQRNKGNFPGRFSGRQFSNSRSEMNVSTLELGDSALYLCASSLVTSGVYEQYFGPGTRLTVT.